Shown below are 19 T cell receptor beta chains from a single sample sequenced in a study of regulatory T cells in long-lasting Graves disease. Time point reported: newly diagnosed GD, antithyroid drugs for less than 3 months. Preparation of the TCR library used RNA extracted from PBMCs. HTBI primers from iRepertoire and Arm-PCR of CDR3 regions yielded the TCR beta libraries. TCRdb ran MiXCR on the multiplex PCR reads and lists one entry per CDR3 protein. The table lists around 480,000 distinct CDR3 sequences, roughly 16% of them singletons, with 12% in the top ten. These records were also assigned to another study, of T cells in Graves' hyperthyroidism and ophthalmopathy.

The sequencing here drew on peripheral blood mononuclear cells (PBMCs), taken at new diagnosis, from a patient treated with antithyroid drugs. These receptors were taken from a man in his forties with Graves disease.

This clonotype has a count of ten or more. The chain links TRBV19 to TRBJ2-7; a weak D match, TRBD2 (5 bases). In germline, CDR1 is LNHDA, CDR2 SQIVND (reference sequence). Trimming stripped 3 bases from V and 4 bases from J, with 19 bases between. The CDR3 length is 16 residues. CDR3 sequence reads: CASSILSVASRYEQYF. The DNA for the CDR3 is TGTGCCAGTAGTATCCTGTCCGTCGCTAGCCGATACGAGCAGTACTTC.

Many counts were recorded for this clonotype. V is TRBV5-5 and J is TRBJ2-1, with no clear D. The CDR3 is 13 amino acids. Looked up from germline, CDR1 is SGHKS and CDR2 is YYEKEE (reference sequence). Trimming pared 4 bases from V and 5 bases from J, leaving 10 bases between. CDR3 DNA: TGTGCCAGCAGCGAAGGGCCAAACAATGAGCAGTTCTTC. As protein: CASSEGPNNEQFF.

This clonotype was counted at least ten times. CDR3 DNA: TGTGCCAGCAGCACTCGGAGGACAGGGGAGTCAAAAGAGACCCAGTACTTC. Amino acid sequence: CASSTRRTGESKETQYF. V gene TRBV7-9 combines with J gene TRBJ2-5, with 9 nucleotides matching TRBD1. V was clipped by 5 bases and J by 3 bases; unmatched bases: 13. The CDR3 runs 17 residues. From germline, CDR1 is SEHNR and CDR2 FQNEAQ (reference sequence).

Many counts were recorded for this clonotype. This chain links TRBV28 with TRBJ2-3; 11 nucleotides line up with TRBD1. The CDR3 length is 16 residues. With 2 bases clipped from V and 5 bases from J, the junction kept 6 bases outside the gene matches. The V gene's germline CDR1 is MDHEN and CDR2 SYDVKM. In DNA, the CDR3 is TGTGCCAGCAGTTTAGCCGGACAGGGGGCAATAGATACGCAGTATTTT. Translated: CASSLAGQGAIDTQYF.

A few counts support this clonotype. The rearrangement links TRBV14 to TRBJ1-4; D might be TRBD1 (5 bases). The V end was cut by 9 bases, the J end by 7 bases, with 15 bases between. The CDR3 sequence is 13 residues long. CDR1 is SGHDN, CDR2 FVKESK, per germline. The CDR3 DNA sequence: TGTGCCAGTCTGACAGCCTCAACTGAAAAACTGTTTTTT. This gives the protein CASLTASTEKLFF.

In its sample, this clonotype was seen a few times. The chain joins TRBV27 to TRBJ2-5; a possible D gene is TRBD2 (5 bases). The CDR3 contains 16 residues. Germline V lookup: CDR1 MNHEY, CDR2 SMNVEV (reference sequence). V was pared by 6 bases and J by 4 bases, with 21 bases between. CDR3 amino acids: CASRAVSGLGVETQYF. The CDR3 DNA sequence: TGTGCCAGCAGGGCTGTGAGTGGACTGGGTGTAGAGACCCAGTACTTC.

This clonotype has ten or more counts. The rearrangement joins TRBV2 to TRBJ2-1; 7 nucleotides match TRBD2. Trimming cost V 2 bases and J 7 bases; bases outside gene matches: 5. The CDR3 has 14 amino acids. Germline CDR1 and CDR2: SNHLY and FYNNEI. CDR3 bases: TGTGCCAGCAGTGAACTAGCGGTAATAAATGAGCAGTTCTTC. Translation gives CASSELAVINEQFF.

At least ten counts were recorded for this clonotype. The chain is built from TRBV27 and TRBJ1-1; a possible D gene is TRBD1 (5 bases). The CDR3 runs to 13 residues. Between the trimmed V and J ends, which lost 7 bases and 0 bases, there was a span of 9 bases. Germline V CDR1 and CDR2: MNHEY, SMNVEV (reference sequence). CDR3 amino acids: CASNQGLNTEAFF. The CDR3 DNA is TGTGCCAGCAATCAGGGCTTGAACACTGAAGCTTTCTTT.

There are a few counts of this clonotype. This chain uses TRBV27 with TRBJ2-1; 8 bases match TRBD1. Germline CDR1 and CDR2: MNHEY and SMNVEV (reference sequence). V lost 2 bases, J lost 8 bases, and 2 bases stayed unmatched. The CDR3 has 13 residues. The CDR3 region is CASSLVDRDEQFF. The CDR3 nucleotides are TGTGCCAGCAGTTTAGTGGACAGGGATGAGCAGTTCTTC.

At least ten counts were recorded for this clonotype. The V and J genes are TRBV28 and TRBJ2-3; D possibly corresponds to TRBD2 (6 bases). Trimming shortened V by 10 bases and J by 4 bases, and 12 bases separated the two germline ends. This CDR3 has 12 residues. Germline CDR1 is MDHEN and CDR2 is SYDVKM. For the CDR3, the DNA is TGTGCCACTTGGGAGGTTGCAGATACGCAGTATTTT. Its protein is CATWEVADTQYF.

Ten or more counts support this clonotype. This sequence joins TRBV6-1 and TRBJ2-1; the match to TRBD2 covers 7 bases. The CDR3 runs to 14 residues. The V and J ends lost 11 bases and 0 bases, in that order; junction bases with no gene match: 7. CDR1 is MNHNS and CDR2 is SASEGT in the germline V gene. The CDR3 protein is CAGGGGNSYNEQFF. In DNA form, the CDR3 reads TGTGCCGGGGGGGGGGGGAACTCCTACAATGAGCAGTTCTTC.

This clonotype was detected ten times or more. The chain combines TRBV6-1 with TRBJ2-1; D is unresolved. V lost 2 bases and J lost 5, with 7 bases in between. Germline CDR1 MNHNS, CDR2 SASEGT. The CDR3 contains 13 residues. The CDR3 DNA follows: TGTGCCAGCAGTGAATCTTGGGACAATGAGCAGTTCTTC. Its protein product is CASSESWDNEQFF.

Points on this clonotype: A much larger clonotype is one base distant, so this may be a read error. V usage is TRBV27 and J usage is TRBJ2-3, with 7 bases aligning to TRBD2. The CDR3 consists of 14 residues. CDR1 is MNHEY, CDR2 SMNVEV, per germline (reference sequence). The CDR3 region is CASSLGTTLDTRYF. The CDR3 nucleotides are TGTGCCAGCAGTTTAGGGACTACCTTAGATACGCGGTATTTT.

This clonotype was counted ten times or more. CDR3 region: CASSEKGAETGELFF. The CDR3 bases are TGTGCCAGCAGTGAGAAGGGCGCCGAGACCGGGGAGCTGTTTTTT. The chain combines TRBV12-3 or TRBV12-4 with TRBJ2-2; D unresolved. The ends were cut back, 5 bases at V and 5 bases at J, with 15 bases in the middle. This CDR3 spans 15 amino acids.

A few counts support this clonotype. The chain carries TRBV5-1 and TRBJ2-5; D gene uncertain. The V and J ends lost 0 bases and 0 bases respectively, with 15 bases between them. CDR1 SGHRS and CDR2 YFSETQ come from the germline V gene. The CDR3 totals 17 residues. CDR3 in DNA: TGCGCCAGCAGCTTGGGACTGACACCCTCGTACCAAGAGACCCAGTACTTC. Translation: CASSLGLTPSYQETQYF. Combining the CDR3 with reference TRBV5-1 and TRBJ2-5 gives the whole variable domain KAGVTQTPRYLIKTRGQQVTLSCSPISGHRSVSWYQQTPGQGLQFLFEYFSETQRNKGNFPGRFSGRQFSNSRSEMNVSTLELGDSALYLCASSLGLTPSYQETQYFGPGTRLLVL.

J is TRBJ1-6 and V is TRBV7-9; 7 bases are shared with TRBD1. CDR3 size: 15 residues. Unmatched junction bases numbered 10, after V lost 5 bases and J lost 9 bases. The germline gives CDR1 SEHNR, CDR2 FQNEAQ (reference sequence). The CDR3 sequence is CASSPWTGESSPLHF. The CDR3 coding sequence is TGTGCCAGCAGCCCGTGGACAGGCGAGTCTTCACCCCTCCACTTT.

The chain carries TRBV25-1 and TRBJ2-7; 15 nucleotides align to TRBD2. CDR1 is MGHDK and CDR2 is SYGVNS in the germline V gene. The CDR3 is 16 residues long. Trimming removed 5 bases from V and 5 bases from J; junction bases left unmatched: 7. CDR3 residues: CASSPSGTSGRNEQYF. CDR3 nucleotides: TGTGCCAGCAGTCCGTCAGGGACTAGCGGGAGGAACGAGCAGTACTTC.

A word on this clonotype: A much larger clone lies a single base off, so this may be a read error. The chain combines TRBV2 with TRBJ2-1; tentatively, D is TRBD2 (6 bases). Germline lookup yields CDR1 SNHLY and CDR2 FYNNEI. V was shortened by 0 bases and J by 2 bases, with 14 bases between the two germline ends. The CDR3 is 17 residues long. DNA of the CDR3: TGTGCCAGCAGTGAAGCGCTAGTACTAGCTACCTACAATGAGCAGTTCTTC. Amino acid sequence: CASSEALVLATYNEQFF.

This clonotype was counted ten times or more. This chain connects TRBV11-2 to TRBJ2-1; TRBD2 matches at 13 bases. The CDR3 consists of 14 residues. Trimming took 5 bases from V and 13 from J; bases not matched to a gene: 8. In germline, CDR1 is SGHAT, CDR2 FQNNGV. The CDR3 DNA sequence: TGTGCCAGCAGCCCCGGACTAGCGGGAGAGGCACAGTTCTTC. Protein product: CASSPGLAGEAQFF. Complete variable domain (other parts from reference TRBV11-2 and TRBJ2-1): EAGVAQSPRYKIIEKRQSVAFWCNPISGHATLYWYQQILGQGPKLLIQFQNNGVVDDSQLPKDRFSAERLKGVDSTLKIQPAKLEDSAVYLCASSPGLAGEAQFFGPGTRLTVL.